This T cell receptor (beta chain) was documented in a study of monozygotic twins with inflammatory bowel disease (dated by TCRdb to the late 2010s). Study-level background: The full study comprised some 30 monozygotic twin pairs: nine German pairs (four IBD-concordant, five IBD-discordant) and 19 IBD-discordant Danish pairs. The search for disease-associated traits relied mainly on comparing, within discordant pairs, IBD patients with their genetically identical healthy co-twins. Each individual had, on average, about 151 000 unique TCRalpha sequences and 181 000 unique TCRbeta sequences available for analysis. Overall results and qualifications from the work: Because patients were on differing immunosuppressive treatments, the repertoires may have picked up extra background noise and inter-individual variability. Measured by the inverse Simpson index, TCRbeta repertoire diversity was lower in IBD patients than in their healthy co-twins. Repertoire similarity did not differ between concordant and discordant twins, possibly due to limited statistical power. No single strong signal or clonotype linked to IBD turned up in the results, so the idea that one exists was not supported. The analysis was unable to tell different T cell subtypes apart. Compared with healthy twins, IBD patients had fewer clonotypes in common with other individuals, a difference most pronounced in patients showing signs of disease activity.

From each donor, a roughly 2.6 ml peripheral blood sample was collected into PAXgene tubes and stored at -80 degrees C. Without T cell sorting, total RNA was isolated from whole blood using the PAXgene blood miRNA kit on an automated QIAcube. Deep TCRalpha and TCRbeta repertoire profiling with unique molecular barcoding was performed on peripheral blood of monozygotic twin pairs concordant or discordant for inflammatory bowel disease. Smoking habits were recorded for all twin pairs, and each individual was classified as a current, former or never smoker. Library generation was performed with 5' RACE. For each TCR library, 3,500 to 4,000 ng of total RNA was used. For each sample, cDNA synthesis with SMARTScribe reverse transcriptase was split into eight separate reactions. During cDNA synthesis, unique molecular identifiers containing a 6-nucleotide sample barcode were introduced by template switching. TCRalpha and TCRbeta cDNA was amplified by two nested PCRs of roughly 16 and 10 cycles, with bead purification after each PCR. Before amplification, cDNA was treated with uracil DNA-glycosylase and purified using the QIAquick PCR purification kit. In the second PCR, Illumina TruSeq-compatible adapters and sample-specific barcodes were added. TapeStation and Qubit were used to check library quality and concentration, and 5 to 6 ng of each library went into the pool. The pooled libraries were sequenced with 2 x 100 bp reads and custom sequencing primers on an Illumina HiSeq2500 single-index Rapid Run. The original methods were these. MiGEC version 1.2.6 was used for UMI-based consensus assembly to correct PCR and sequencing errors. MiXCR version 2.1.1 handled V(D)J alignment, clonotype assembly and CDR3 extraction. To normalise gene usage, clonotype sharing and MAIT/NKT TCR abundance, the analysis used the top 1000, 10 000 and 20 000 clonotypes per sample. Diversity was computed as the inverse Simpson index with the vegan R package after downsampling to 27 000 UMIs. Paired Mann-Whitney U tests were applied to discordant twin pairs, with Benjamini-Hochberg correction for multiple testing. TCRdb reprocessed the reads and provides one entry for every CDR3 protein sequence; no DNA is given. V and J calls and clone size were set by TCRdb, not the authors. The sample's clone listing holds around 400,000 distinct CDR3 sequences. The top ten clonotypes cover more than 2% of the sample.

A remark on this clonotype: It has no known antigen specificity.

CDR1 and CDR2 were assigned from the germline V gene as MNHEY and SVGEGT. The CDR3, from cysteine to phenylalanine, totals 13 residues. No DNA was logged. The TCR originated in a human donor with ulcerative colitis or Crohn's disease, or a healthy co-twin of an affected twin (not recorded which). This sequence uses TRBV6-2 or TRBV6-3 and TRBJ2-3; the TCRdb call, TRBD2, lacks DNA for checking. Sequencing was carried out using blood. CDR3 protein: CASRRLAVDTQYF.